The clone carrying this T cell receptor (beta chain) was observed a handful of times. Its antigen is undetermined. Germline V lookup: CDR1 SGHDT, CDR2 YYEEEE. The CDR3 is 16 amino acids. The trim removed 4 bases at V and 3 bases at J, leaving 4 bases unmatched. This sample stems from a study of T-cell reconstitution after alpha-beta-depleted transplantation in children. Study-wide results and limits: Most T-cell counts and diversity one year after the transplant came from T cells that were newly produced. There were some patients whose high TCRbeta diversity at day 60 came from surviving recipient T cells and thymic progenitors.

A library of TCRbeta sequences, prepared with unique molecular identifiers, was generated. TCRdb passed the PCR reads through MiXCR, listing each CDR3 protein once. The table records about 300,000 distinct CDR3 sequences, roughly 8.2% of them present only once. The origin of this receptor is a female patient between 2 and 10 years old who had a stem cell transplant for Fanconi anemia, so the T cells may come from the graft donor. The sequencing here drew on peripheral blood, taken 360 days after TCRalphabeta/CD19-depleted stem cell transplant. The rearrangement uses TRBV5-6 and TRBJ2-2; TRBD2 agrees at 12 bases. CDR3 loop: CASSTGLAGHTGELFF. Here the CDR3 DNA reads TGTGCCAGCAGCACCGGACTAGCGGGGCACACCGGGGAGCTGTTTTTT.